Listed below are T cell receptor beta chains from one sample, sequenced in a study of shared clonotypes between healthy human individuals. Profiling relied on immunoSEQ multiplex PCR, and the TCRdb table lists in-frame clones only, not all of them. The table shows 450,000 to 550,000 clones, with approximately 85% occurring only once. Sequences were obtained from PBMCs. These receptors were taken from a woman between 35 and 50 years old in good health. Some clones in this sample may be carry-over from other donors' samples. Both conserved end residues are part of each CDR3. A D gene is named only where the DNA matches it firmly. Clone size is given for some rows only: seen once, a few or many times, or a class if the clone is expanded.

CDR3aa	CDR3nt	v_gene	j_gene	d_gene	abundance
CASFYGTYNEQFF	TGTGCCAGCTTCTATGGAACCTACAATGAGCAGTTCTTC	TRBV6-1	TRBJ2-1	NA	NA
CASSEFPSSYNEQFF	TGTGCCAGCAGTGAATTCCCGAGCTCCTACAATGAGCAGTTCTTC	TRBV6-1	TRBJ2-1	NA	NA
CASKGTPYEQYF	TGTGCCAGCAAGGGGACCCCCTACGAGCAGTACTTC	TRBV28	TRBJ2-7	NA	NA
CASSHTGGSFYEQYF	TGTGCCAGCAGTCATACAGGGGGCAGTTTCTACGAGCAGTACTTC	TRBV16	TRBJ2-7	TRBD1	few
CASSPGLARLGRELFF	TGTGCCAGCAGTCCCGGACTAGCGCGACTGGGAAGGGAGCTGTTTTTT	TRBV27	TRBJ2-2	TRBD2	NA
CASKPGDYTGELFF	TGTGCCAGCAAACCAGGGGATTACACCGGGGAGCTGTTTTTT	TRBV28	TRBJ2-2	NA	NA
CASSTYGREQYEQYF	TGTGCCAGCAGCACCTACGGACGGGAGCAATACGAGCAGTACTTC	TRBV11-2	TRBJ2-7	NA	NA
CASSLVGVGYGYTF	TGTGCCAGCAGCTTAGTTGGGGTTGGCTATGGCTACACCTTC	TRBV7-9	TRBJ1-2	NA	few
CASSSGGYNEKLFF	TGTGCCAGCAGCTCGGGGGGCTATAATGAAAAACTGTTTTTT	TRBV28	TRBJ1-4	NA	NA
CATSTGNMINTGELFF	TGTGCCACCAGCACCGGGAATATGATAAACACCGGGGAGCTGTTTTTT	TRBV15	TRBJ2-2	NA	NA
CASRTGTSNQPQHF	TGTGCCAGCAGGACAGGAACTAGCAATCAGCCCCAGCATTTT	TRBV2	TRBJ1-5	NA	once
CASNGPPDCQETQYF	TGTGCCAGCAATGGGCCCCCGGACTGCCAAGAGACCCAGTACTTC	TRBV21-1	TRBJ2-5	NA	few
CASSRTENYGYTF	TGTGCCAGCAGCCGGACAGAAAACTATGGCTACACCTTC	TRBV6-6	TRBJ1-2	NA	few
CASSVLRSLNNEQFF	TGTGCCAGCAGTGTGCTACGATCACTAAACAATGAGCAGTTCTTC	TRBV6-1	TRBJ2-1	NA	NA
CASSFVGDYNEQFF	TGTGCCAGCAGCTTCGTTGGGGATTACAATGAGCAGTTCTTC	TRBV7-9	TRBJ2-1	NA	NA
CASSRTGTSGNEQYF	TGTGCCAGCAGTCGTACCGGGACTAGCGGTAACGAGCAGTACTTC	TRBV7-2	TRBJ2-7	TRBD2	NA
CASSPSLGELFF	TGTGCCAGCAGCCCCTCTTTGGGGGAGCTGTTTTTT	TRBV7-3	TRBJ2-2	NA	NA
CASSQPLAGYEKLFF	TGCGCCAGCAGTCAACCCCTCGCGGGTTATGAAAAACTGTTTTTT	TRBV23-1	TRBJ1-4	NA	NA
CAIGPGGPQETQYF	TGTGCCATCGGTCCAGGGGGTCCCCAAGAGACCCAGTACTTC	TRBV10-3	TRBJ2-5	TRBD1	once
CSARGPLGSDYEQYF	TGCAGCGCCCGAGGGCCTTTGGGGAGTGACTACGAGCAGTACTTC	TRBV29-1	TRBJ2-7	NA	once
CASSPDGVTQYF	TGTGCCAGCAGCCCGGATGGCGTTACGCAGTATTTT	TRBV11-3	TRBJ2-3	NA	NA
CASSLEVEWGLPYSYNEQFF	TGTGCCAGCAGCTTGGAGGTAGAATGGGGTCTCCCTTACTCCTACAATGAGCAGTTCTTC	TRBV5-4	TRBJ2-1	NA	NA
CASSLGPSEAQFF	TGTGCCAGCAGCTTAGGTCCCTCTGAAGCGCAGTTCTTC	TRBV7-9	TRBJ2-1	NA	NA
CASSLFLRETQYF	TGTGCCAGCAGTTTATTCCTGCGGGAGACCCAGTACTTC	TRBV28	TRBJ2-5	NA	NA
CAWSLRGGWREQYF	TGTGCCTGGAGCCTCCGTGGGGGTTGGCGCGAGCAGTACTTC	TRBV30	TRBJ2-7	NA	NA
CASSYNRGLSGNTIYF	TGTGCCAGCAGTTATAACAGGGGGCTTTCTGGAAACACCATATATTTT	TRBV7-9	TRBJ1-3	TRBD1	NA
CASRDRSDQPQHF	TGTGCCAGCAGAGACAGGTCGGATCAGCCCCAGCATTTT	TRBV28	TRBJ1-5	NA	NA
CASSRGRYEQYF	TGTGCCAGCAGTCGAGGAAGATACGAGCAGTACTTC	TRBV27	TRBJ2-7	NA	NA
CASSFGQLMNTEAFF	TGCGCCAGCAGCTTTGGGCAGTTAATGAACACTGAAGCTTTCTTT	TRBV5-1	TRBJ1-1	NA	NA
CAISGGETQYF	TGTGCCATCAGTGGCGGGGAGACCCAGTACTTC	TRBV10-3	TRBJ2-5	NA	NA
CAISPGAVYEKLFF	TGTGCCATCAGCCCAGGGGCGGTGTATGAAAAACTGTTTTTT	TRBV10-3	TRBJ1-4	NA	NA
CASSQGYTGSEKLFF	TGTGCCAGCAGTCAGGGGTACACGGGAAGTGAAAAACTGTTTTTT	TRBV4-2	TRBJ1-4	NA	NA
CASSLGPLNSGNTIYF	TGTGCTAGCAGCTTAGGTCCCCTGAACTCTGGAAACACCATATATTTT	TRBV7-7	TRBJ1-3	NA	NA
CSAGQSQNTEAFF	TGCAGCGCAGGACAGTCACAGAACACTGAAGCTTTCTTT	TRBV29-1	TRBJ1-1	NA	NA
CASTEIFHDTQYF	TGTGCCAGCACCGAAATTTTTCACGATACGCAGTATTTT	TRBV6-6	TRBJ2-3	NA	NA
CASTSGAWTDTQYF	TGTGCCAGCACCAGCGGGGCCTGGACAGATACGCAGTATTTT	TRBV5-8	TRBJ2-3	TRBD2	NA
CASRPGNTEAFF	TGTGCCAGCAGGCCGGGGAACACTGAAGCTTTCTTT	TRBV6-5	TRBJ1-1	NA	NA
CSALGDKLGLAFF	TGCAGCGCCTTGGGGGACAAACTTGGACTAGCTTTCTTT	TRBV29-1	TRBJ1-1	NA	few
CASSLGQLLYNEQFF	TGTGCCAGCAGCCTGGGACAGCTTCTGTACAATGAGCAGTTCTTC	TRBV5-6	TRBJ2-1	TRBD1	NA
CASSRRASSYEQYF	TGTGCCAGCAGTCGCCGAGCCTCCTCCTACGAGCAGTACTTC	TRBV27	TRBJ2-7	NA	NA
CASSLSPYNEQYF	TGTGCCAGCAGTTTAAGTCCTTACAACGAGCAGTACTTC	TRBV27	TRBJ2-7	NA	many